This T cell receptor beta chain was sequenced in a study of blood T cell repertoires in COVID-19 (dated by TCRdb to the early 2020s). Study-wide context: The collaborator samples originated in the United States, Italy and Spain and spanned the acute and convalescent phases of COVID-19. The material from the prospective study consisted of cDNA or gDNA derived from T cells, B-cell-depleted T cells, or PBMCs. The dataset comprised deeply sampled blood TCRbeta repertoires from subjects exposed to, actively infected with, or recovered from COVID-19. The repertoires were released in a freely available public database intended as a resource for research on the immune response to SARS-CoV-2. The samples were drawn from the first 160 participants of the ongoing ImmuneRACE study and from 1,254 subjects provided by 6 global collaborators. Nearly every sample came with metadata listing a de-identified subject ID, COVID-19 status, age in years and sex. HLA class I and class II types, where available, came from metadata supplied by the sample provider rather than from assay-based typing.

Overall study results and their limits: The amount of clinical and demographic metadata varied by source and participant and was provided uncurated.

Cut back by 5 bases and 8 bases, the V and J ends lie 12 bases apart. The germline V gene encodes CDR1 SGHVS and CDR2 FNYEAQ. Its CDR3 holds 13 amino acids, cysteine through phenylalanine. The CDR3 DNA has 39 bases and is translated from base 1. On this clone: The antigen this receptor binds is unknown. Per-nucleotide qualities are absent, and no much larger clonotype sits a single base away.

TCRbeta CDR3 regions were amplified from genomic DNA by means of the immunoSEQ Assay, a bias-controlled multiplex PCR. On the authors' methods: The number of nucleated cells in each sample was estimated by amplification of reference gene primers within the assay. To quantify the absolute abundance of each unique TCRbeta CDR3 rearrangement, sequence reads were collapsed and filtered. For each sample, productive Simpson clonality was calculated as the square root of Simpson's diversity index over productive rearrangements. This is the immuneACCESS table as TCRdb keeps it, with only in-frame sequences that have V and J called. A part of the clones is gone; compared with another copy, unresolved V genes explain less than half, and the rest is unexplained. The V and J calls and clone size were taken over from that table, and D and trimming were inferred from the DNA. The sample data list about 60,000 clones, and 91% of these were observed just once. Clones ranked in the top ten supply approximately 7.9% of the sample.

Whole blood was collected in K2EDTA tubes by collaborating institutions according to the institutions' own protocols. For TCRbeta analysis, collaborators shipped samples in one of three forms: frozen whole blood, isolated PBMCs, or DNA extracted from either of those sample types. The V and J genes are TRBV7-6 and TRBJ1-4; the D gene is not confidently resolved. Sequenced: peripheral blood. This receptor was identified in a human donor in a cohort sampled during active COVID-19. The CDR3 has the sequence CASSQEIGEKLFF. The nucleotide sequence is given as TGTGCCAGCAGCCAAGAAATTGGCGAAAAACTGTTTTTT.